This T cell receptor (beta chain) derives from a study of T cells after posttransplantation cyclophosphamide. Study-level points and caveats: Blood and skin or GI T cell repertoires showed limited TRB overlap. Donor CD8+ memory clones often dominated recipient blood repertoires at later times. Recipient CMV seropositivity and CMV reactivation strongly tracked TRB clonality.

A word on this clone: Its antigen remains unknown.

This CDR3 is 13 amino acids long. CDR1 is MNHNS, CDR2 SASEGT, per germline. Trimming shortened V by 5 bases and J by 5 bases, and 10 bases separated the two germline ends. TCRdb's table, derived via immunoSEQ multiplex PCR, lists solely in-frame clones and lacks some. The table shows tens of thousands of clones, with about 86% occurring only once. J is TRBJ2-1 and V is TRBV6-1; D unresolved. This TCR was sampled from a young man with a blood cancer, CMV-positive, and with a related stem cell donor. The sample taken for sequencing was PBMCs. The CDR3 reads CASSQSFDNEQFF. The CDR3 DNA reads TGTGCCAGCAGTCAAAGCTTTGACAATGAGCAGTTCTTC.